The clone carrying this T cell receptor beta chain turned up a few times. Its antigen is still unknown. TCRdb's table, derived via immunoSEQ multiplex PCR, lists solely in-frame clones and lacks some. The table has about 1,300 clones, approximately 88% seen once. The CDR3 extends over 13 amino acids. CDR1 is SGHRS and CDR2 is YFSETQ in the germline V gene. V was pared by 2 bases and J by 8 bases, with 4 bases of the junction left unmatched. The sample belongs to a study of circulating and synovial CD4+ cells in juvenile arthritis. Notes on the study in general: Bulk blood CD4 repertoires were more diverse than these.

Cells were sorted as HLA-DR+CD14-CD3+CD4+CD25low/- from PBMCs. This TCR derives from a human patient with juvenile idiopathic arthritis. Some clones in this sample may be carry-over from other donors' samples. Sample: HLA-DR+ CD4+ T cells from blood. Subset: circulating pathogenic-like lymphocytes, sorted as HLA-DR+CD14-CD3+CD4+CD25low/- blood T cells. This rearrangement joins TRBV5-1 to TRBJ1-2; 9 bases agree with TRBD1. This chain's CDR3 is CASSLQGAQGYTF. CDR3 nucleotide sequence: TGCGCCAGCAGCTTACAGGGGGCGCAGGGCTACACCTTC.